The source of this T cell receptor beta chain is a study of T cell repertoires in cytomegalovirus infection. Study-wide results and limits: HLA-C-restricted TCR beta clonotypes specific for CMV led the ex vivo response.

This clonotype appeared a few times. The antigen is not known. TCRdb independently ran MiXCR on the reads; one entry per CDR3 protein. The data show just over 450,000 distinct CDR3 sequences, with about 39% seen just once and roughly two fifths held by the top ten. CDR1 is LGHNA and CDR2 is YSLEER in the germline V gene. The V segment lost 2 bases and the J segment 4 bases; nucleotides outside the gene matches: 4. The CDR3 spans 16 residues. This sample comprised cultured PBMCs, obtained from culture after CMV antigen stimulation. The source is a human donor in good health (CMV status not recorded). Some clones in this sample may be carry-over from other donors' samples. V gene TRBV4-3 combines with J gene TRBJ1-5; 11 positions agree with TRBD1. The CDR3: CASSQTGTGGNQPQHF. The CDR3 region has the DNA TGCGCCAGCAGCCAAACCGGGACAGGGGGGAATCAGCCCCAGCATTTT.